The rows below give T cell receptor beta chains drawn from one sample of a study of glioma-infiltrating T cells after dendritic cell vaccination. The method was immunoSEQ multiplex PCR; TCRdb's version includes in-frame clones alone and lacks a portion of them. The sample yields roughly 60,000 clones, approximately 89% seen once. The specimen was blood, collected after dendritic cell vaccination. The receptor set was obtained from a human donor with glioblastoma. Each CDR3 is given with its conserved first and last residue. A D gene is named only where the DNA matches it firmly. Some rows mark clone size as missing; the rest say once, few, many or name a class of expanded clone.

j_call d_call v_call clone_size cdr3_aa
TRBJ2-2 TRBD1 TRBV5-8 . CASSTRQGRGTGELFF
TRBJ1-5 . TRBV6-6 . CASTPRGPQHF
TRBJ2-1 TRBD2 TRBV11-3 . CASSLVAGVWNEQFF
TRBJ1-3 . TRBV7-8 . CASSLVGPGNTIYF
TRBJ2-5 TRBD1 TRBV2 . CASTGTGILGETQYF
TRBJ2-7 TRBD1 TRBV19 . CATQTRTGGAFYEQYF
TRBJ1-2 TRBD1 TRBV5-6 . CASSPGQDYGYTF
TRBJ2-1 TRBD2 TRBV5-6 . CASSYLSGGVYNEQFF
TRBJ2-7 . TRBV4-3 few CASSQDLGSSYEQYF
TRBJ1-1 . TRBV5-6 . CASSSSGLNTEAFF
TRBJ1-5 . TRBV7-9 once CASSLASGGGNQPQHF
TRBJ2-7 . TRBV6-5 . CASSYSGRDTYEQYF
TRBJ1-3 TRBD1 TRBV5-4 . CASSSPTGGGNTIYF
TRBJ2-3 TRBD1 TRBV11-1 . CASSLGAGGNTDTQYF
TRBJ2-3 . TRBV19 medium-sized CASSIDRPRGSTDTQYF
TRBJ1-2 . TRBV4-3 . CASSQDDSLYGYTF
TRBJ1-2 . TRBV10-3 . CAISLSSSLSQGYGYTF
TRBJ1-1 . TRBV29-1 . CSVRTYTGKNTEAFF
TRBJ2-1 . TRBV4-2 . CASSQNPSLSYNEQFF
TRBJ2-1 . TRBV5-1 . CASSPDGWGQVEQFF